Only a few counts were recorded for the clone carrying this TCR beta chain. Its cognate antigen is unknown. This record belongs to a study of blood T cells in healthy people across ages. Notes on the study in general: Lack of knowledge of donor CMV status possibly confounded expanded clonotype changes.

V lost 3 bases to trimming and J lost 3 bases; unmatched junction nucleotides: 5. The germline V gene has CDR1 DFQATT and CDR2 SNEGSKA (reference sequence). The CDR3 sequence is 13 residues long. Then a second PCR, running about 7 to 11 cycles, was carried out with a sample-barcoded 5' primer and a J-beta primer mix. Template switching added a 12-random-nucleotide identifier to every cDNA molecule. TCRdb re-called the 5' RACE reads through MiXCR, storing one row per CDR3 protein. This table holds about 780,000 distinct CDR3 sequences, about half found once. This chain uses TRBV20-1 with TRBJ2-7; 7 positions agree with TRBD2. Sequenced sample: blood. This sequence originates from a man older than 75 in good health. For the CDR3, the DNA is TGCAGTGCTAGCGGCGGGGGACTCTACGAGCAGTACTTC. Amino acid sequence: CSASGGGLYEQYF.